A single sample is the source of the 29 T cell receptor beta chains below, sequenced in a study of blood T cell repertoires in COVID-19. Generated by immunoSEQ multiplex PCR, the TCRdb table keeps only in-frame clones and is missing some. Seen here are roughly 62,000 clones, 65% to 85% observed once, and the top ten hold about 10%. Sequencing was carried out using peripheral blood. The receptors here all came from a man aged 25 to 45 with COVID-19, enrolled during active disease.

The rearrangement uses TRBV3-1 (or the pseudogene TRBV3-2) and TRBJ2-3; possible D gene TRBD2, 6 bases. The V gene lost 6 bases and the J gene lost 8 bases, with 9 bases spanning the gap. The CDR3 length is 11 residues. Germline CDR1 and CDR2: LGHDT and YNNKEL (reference sequence). DNA for the CDR3: TGTGCCAGCAGGCGGGGCGGTACGCAGTATTTT. Its translation is CASRRGGTQYF.

A single count supports this clone. The rearrangement links TRBV2 to TRBJ2-1; 10 nucleotides line up with TRBD2. The CDR3 is made up of 15 amino acids. Looked up from germline, CDR1 is SNHLY and CDR2 is FYNNEI. Unmatched junction bases numbered 7, after V lost 4 bases and J lost 7 bases. CDR3 residues: CASSVLAGEGNEQFF. The CDR3 nucleotides read TGTGCCAGCAGTGTCCTAGCGGGAGAGGGTAATGAGCAGTTCTTC.

The J gene is TRBJ2-7, the V gene TRBV2; TRBD2 might be the D (5 bases). The CDR3 has 11 amino acids. V was trimmed by 4 bases and J by 6 bases, leaving 7 bases between them. Germline CDR1 is SNHLY and CDR2 is FYNNEI. The CDR3 loop reads CASSALAEQYF. CDR3 nucleotides: TGTGCCAGCAGTGCGCTAGCCGAGCAGTACTTC.

This rearrangement joins TRBV25-1 to TRBJ2-5; 7 bases map to TRBD1. Trimming took 4 bases from V and 1 from J; bases not matched to a gene: 6. Germline-derived CDR1 and CDR2 are MGHDK and SYGVNS. This CDR3 has 15 amino acids. The CDR3 DNA reads as TGTGCCAGCAGTGGCCGGACAGGCCCCCAAGAGACCCAGTACTTC. Its translation is CASSGRTGPQETQYF.

The V call is TRBV10-1, the J call TRBJ2-1; perhaps TRBD1 as D (5 bases). In germline, CDR1 is WNHNN, CDR2 SYGVQD (reference sequence). This CDR3 has 14 amino acids. V was pared by 3 bases and J by 0 bases, with 6 bases between. The CDR3 nucleotides read TGCGCCAGCAGTGACAGGGTCTCCTACAATGAGCAGTTCTTC. Its translation: CASSDRVSYNEQFF.

The chain joins TRBV2 to TRBJ2-7; 9 bases fit TRBD2. The trim removed 2 bases at V and 4 bases at J, leaving 9 bases unmatched. The CDR3 is 16 residues long. Germline V gene data show CDR1 as SNHLY and CDR2 as FYNNEI. The CDR3 here is CASSEYGTSPFYEQYF. CDR3 in DNA: TGTGCCAGCAGTGAATATGGGACTAGCCCCTTTTACGAGCAGTACTTC.

The chain combines TRBV28 with TRBJ1-5, with a possible D match to TRBD1 (6 bases). V lost 2 bases, J lost 6 bases, and 11 bases lay in between. Germline V lookup: CDR1 MDHEN, CDR2 SYDVKM. The CDR3 is 14 amino acids. Here the CDR3 DNA reads TGTGCCAGCAGTTTAGTCAGGGGCTCTCAGCCCCAGCATTTT. Amino acids: CASSLVRGSQPQHF.

This clone was detected many times. This chain joins TRBV9 and TRBJ2-7; D is unclear. Per the germline V gene, CDR1 is SGDLS and CDR2 is YYNGEE. This CDR3 region has 13 residues. Deletions cut 4 bases from V and 0 bases from J, with 8 bases between. The CDR3, as DNA: TGTGCCAGCAGCCCTTCCTCCTCCTACGAGCAGTACTTC. This codes for CASSPSSSYEQYF. Drawing the rest from reference TRBV9 and TRBJ2-7, the complete variable domain is DSGVTQTPKHLITATGQRVTLRCSPRSGDLSVYWYQQSLDQGLQFLIQYYNGEERAKGNILERFSAQQFPDLHSELNLSSLELGDSALYFCASSPSSSYEQYFGPGTRLTVT.

This chain connects TRBV28 to TRBJ1-1, with a tentative D call TRBD1 (6 bases). The V gene lost 2 bases and the J gene lost 1 base, with 8 bases spanning the gap. This CDR3 spans 14 amino acids. Germline V lookup: CDR1 MDHEN, CDR2 SYDVKM. The CDR3 sequence: CASSLTGKNTEAFF. CDR3 bases: TGTGCCAGCAGTTTAACAGGGAAGAACACTGAAGCTTTCTTT. The variable domain in full, completed from reference TRBV28 and TRBJ1-1, reads DVKVTQSSRYLVKRTGEKVFLECVQDMDHENMFWYRQDPGLGLRLIYFSYDVKMKEKGDIPEGYSVSREKKERFSLILESASTNQTSMYLCASSLTGKNTEAFFGQGTRLTVV.

The rearrangement links TRBV3-1 (or the pseudogene TRBV3-2) to TRBJ1-1; D unresolved. Germline loops: CDR1 LGHDT, CDR2 YNNKEL (reference sequence). The CDR3 covers 14 residues. Trimming shortened V by 1 base and J by 11 bases, and 17 bases separated the two germline ends. CDR3 bases: TGTGCCAGCAGCCAAGTCGCGCGCTCGCCTACGGCTTTCTTT. Its translation: CASSQVARSPTAFF.

The sample holds one count of this clone. The gene calls are TRBV6-1 and TRBJ2-6, with D unclear. V was shortened by 8 bases and J by 0 bases, with 5 bases between the two germline ends. The germline gives CDR1 MNHNS, CDR2 SASEGT. The CDR3 is 13 residues long. The CDR3, as DNA: TGTGCCAGCCTCTACTCTGGGGCCAACGTCCTGACTTTC. Protein: CASLYSGANVLTF.

The chain is built from TRBV3-1 (or the pseudogene TRBV3-2) and TRBJ1-5; 7 nucleotides agree with TRBD1. J lost 4 bases, V lost 2 bases, and 14 bases had no gene match. The CDR3 sequence is 18 residues long. Per germline, CDR1 LGHDT and CDR2 YNNKEL (reference sequence). DNA of the CDR3: TGTGCCAGCAGCCAATGGGATTCACTCCAGGGGGAGAATCAGCCCCAGCATTTT. Amino acids: CASSQWDSLQGENQPQHF.

The J gene is TRBJ2-1, the V gene TRBV9; TRBD2 agrees at 8 bases. This CDR3 spans 18 amino acids. V trimming: 0 bases; J trimming: 6 bases; junction bases outside the gene matches: 14. CDR1 is SGDLS, CDR2 YYNGEE, per germline. The CDR3 DNA is TGTGCCAGCAGCGTAGGCCCAGAGCCGGGAGCGGGAGCCAATGAGCAGTTCTTC. Amino acids: CASSVGPEPGAGANEQFF. The complete variable domain, with remaining parts taken from reference TRBV9 and TRBJ2-1, reads DSGVTQTPKHLITATGQRVTLRCSPRSGDLSVYWYQQSLDQGLQFLIQYYNGEERAKGNILERFSAQQFPDLHSELNLSSLELGDSALYFCASSVGPEPGAGANEQFFGPGTRLTVL.

The gene calls are TRBV4-2 and TRBJ2-6, with 8 bases that match TRBD1. Germline V gene data show CDR1 as LGHNA and CDR2 as YNFKEQ. This CDR3 contains 16 residues. The V and J ends lost 4 bases and 0 bases, in that order; junction bases with no gene match: 2. The CDR3 DNA follows: TGTGCCAGCAGCCCAGGGGGCGGCTCTGGGGCCAACGTCCTGACTTTC. Translated, it gives CASSPGGGSGANVLTF.

CDR3 in amino acids: CASSNIATNEKLFF. CDR3 nucleotides: TGTGCCAGCTCCAACATTGCAACTAATGAAAAACTGTTTTTT. V gene TRBV11-2 combines with J gene TRBJ1-4, with D unclear. Trimming removed 8 bases from V and 0 bases from J, with 10 bases in between. The germline gives CDR1 SGHAT, CDR2 FQNNGV. The CDR3 is made up of 14 amino acids.

V and J are TRBV11-2 and TRBJ1-1; D gene unclear. With 4 bases removed from V and 5 bases from J, the gap between germline ends came to 14 bases. The CDR3 consists of 14 residues. Per germline, CDR1 SGHAT and CDR2 FQNNGV. Written as DNA, the CDR3 is TGTGCCAGCAGCTCACCTCCCCAGGTTACTGAAGCTTTCTTT. Translating it yields CASSSPPQVTEAFF.

This chain connects TRBV6-5 to TRBJ1-2, with 10 nucleotides matching TRBD1. Trimming cost V 5 bases and J 1 base; bases outside gene matches: 4. The CDR3 is made up of 15 amino acids. Germline assignment: CDR1 MNHEY and CDR2 SVGAGI. The CDR3 here is CASSPGQGINYGYTF. The CDR3 DNA follows: TGTGCCAGCAGTCCGGGACAGGGGATTAACTATGGCTACACCTTC.

The chain employs TRBV30 and TRBJ1-5; 8 bases are a match to TRBD1. The J segment lost 7 bases and the V segment lost 0 bases, leaving 5 bases of the junction unmatched. The CDR3 has 14 residues. Germline CDR1 and CDR2: GTSNPN and SVGIG (reference sequence). The CDR3 DNA reads TGTGCCTGGAGTGTATCAGGGGGCAGGCAGCCCCAGCATTTT. It codes for CAWSVSGGRQPQHF.

The V and J genes are TRBV11-2 and TRBJ2-1, with 8 bases fitting TRBD2. CDR1 is SGHAT, CDR2 FQNNGV, per germline. V shed 1 base, J shed 7 bases, and the junction held 6 bases outside the gene matches. The CDR3 runs 15 residues. The CDR3 DNA sequence: TGTGCCAGCAGCTTAGCAGTTGCTAGCGGGAATGAGCAGTTCTTC. Translating gives CASSLAVASGNEQFF.

The chain recombines TRBV6-2 or TRBV6-3 with TRBJ2-7; TRBD1 is a possible D gene (6 bases). The V and J ends lost 1 base and 7 bases respectively, with 11 bases between them. The V gene's germline CDR1 is MNHEY and CDR2 SVGEGT. This CDR3 has 13 amino acids. The CDR3 sequence is CASSYLGHREQYF. Written as DNA, the CDR3 is TGTGCCAGCAGTTACTTGGGACATCGGGAGCAGTACTTC.

The chain recombines TRBV19 with TRBJ1-4, with D possibly matching TRBD1 (5 bases). Deletions cut 2 bases from V and 10 bases from J, with 17 bases between. Germline lookup yields CDR1 LNHDA and CDR2 SQIVND (reference sequence). The length of the CDR3 is 15 residues. Here the CDR3 reads CASSIMGQGLGKLFF. CDR3 sequence (DNA): TGTGCCAGTAGTATAATGGGGCAGGGCCTCGGAAAACTGTTTTTT.

The chain links TRBV5-6 to TRBJ2-3; 9 bases map to TRBD2. This CDR3 is 17 amino acids long. V lost 4 bases to trimming and J lost 8 bases; unmatched junction nucleotides: 17. Germline V gene lookup returns CDR1 SGHDT and CDR2 YYEEEE. In DNA, the CDR3 is TGTGCCAGCAGCATAATTAGCGGGAGAGGGGGGAGTGTTACGCAGTATTTT. Translated, it gives CASSIISGRGGSVTQYF.

The V gene is TRBV9, the J gene TRBJ2-1; D may be TRBD1 (5 bases). Per the germline V gene, CDR1 is SGDLS and CDR2 is YYNGEE. V was pared by 1 base and J by 6 bases, with 14 bases between. This CDR3 is 15 amino acids long. The CDR3 loop reads CASSVMSQGSNEQFF. CDR3 nucleotides: TGTGCCAGCAGCGTAATGAGTCAGGGTAGCAATGAGCAGTTCTTC. The complete variable domain, with remaining parts taken from reference TRBV9 and TRBJ2-1, reads DSGVTQTPKHLITATGQRVTLRCSPRSGDLSVYWYQQSLDQGLQFLIQYYNGEERAKGNILERFSAQQFPDLHSELNLSSLELGDSALYFCASSVMSQGSNEQFFGPGTRLTVL.

J is TRBJ2-6 and V is TRBV5-1; 10 bases are a match to TRBD2. The CDR3 runs 18 residues. From germline, CDR1 is SGHRS and CDR2 YFSETQ. J lost 0 bases, V lost 4 bases, and 7 bases had no gene match. CDR3 DNA: TGCGCCAGCAGCCCAAGGACTAGCGGACTCTCTGGGGCCAACGTCCTGACTTTC. It translates to CASSPRTSGLSGANVLTF.

There are a few counts of this clone. The chain is built from TRBV4-1 and TRBJ1-1; D ambiguous. V lost 4 bases to trimming and J lost 1 base, with 7 bases between them. This CDR3 has 13 residues. Germline CDR1 reads MGHRA; CDR2 reads YSYEKL. For the CDR3, the DNA is TGCGCCAGCAGCCGTGAGGGGAACACTGAAGCTTTCTTT. Translating it yields CASSREGNTEAFF.

J is TRBJ2-7 and V is TRBV30; TRBD2 is a possible D gene (6 bases). This CDR3 comprises 12 residues. Germline V gives CDR1 GTSNPN, CDR2 SVGIG (reference sequence). V was trimmed by 6 bases and J by 6 bases, leaving 15 bases between them. CDR3 coding DNA: TGTGCCTGTATGGGGGGAATGCGCGAGCAGTACTTC. Its protein product is CACMGGMREQYF.

V and J are TRBV6-5 and TRBJ2-1; the match to TRBD2 covers 11 bases. The CDR3 runs to 16 residues. The V and J ends lost 4 bases and 4 bases, in that order; junction bases with no gene match: 6. The germline CDR1 and CDR2 sequences are MNHEY and SVGAGI. Here the CDR3 reads CASSSEGLAVYNEQFF. CDR3 nucleotides: TGTGCCAGCAGTTCCGAGGGACTAGCGGTATACAATGAGCAGTTCTTC.

The rearrangement links TRBV30 to TRBJ2-7; D uncertain. V lost 0 bases and J 6 bases, leaving 6 bases between the germline ends. There are 11 residues in the CDR3. Germline CDR1 is GTSNPN and CDR2 is SVGIG (reference sequence). The CDR3 sequence is CAWSVAFEQYF. The CDR3 DNA reads TGTGCCTGGAGTGTAGCGTTCGAGCAGTACTTC.

The chain joins TRBV5-5 to TRBJ1-3; no definite D call. The CDR3 consists of 19 residues. The ends were cut back, 0 bases at V and 0 bases at J, with 19 bases in the middle. Germline CDR1 is SGHKS and CDR2 is YYEKEE (reference sequence). The CDR3, as DNA: TGTGCCAGCAGCTTGGCCCGGAGGACCACGGCGGGCTCTGGAAACACCATATATTTT. Its protein is CASSLARRTTAGSGNTIYF.